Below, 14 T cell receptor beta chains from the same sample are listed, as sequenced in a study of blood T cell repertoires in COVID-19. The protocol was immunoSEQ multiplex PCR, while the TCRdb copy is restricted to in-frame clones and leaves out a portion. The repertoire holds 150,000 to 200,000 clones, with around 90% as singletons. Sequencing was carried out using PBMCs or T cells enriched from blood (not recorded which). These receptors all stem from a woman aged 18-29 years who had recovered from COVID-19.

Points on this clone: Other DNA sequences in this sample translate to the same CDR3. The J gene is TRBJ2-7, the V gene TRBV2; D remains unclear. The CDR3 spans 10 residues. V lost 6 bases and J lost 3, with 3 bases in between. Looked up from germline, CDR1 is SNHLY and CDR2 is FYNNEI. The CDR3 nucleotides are TGTGCCAGCAGCCTCTACGAGCAGTACTTC. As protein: CASSLYEQYF.

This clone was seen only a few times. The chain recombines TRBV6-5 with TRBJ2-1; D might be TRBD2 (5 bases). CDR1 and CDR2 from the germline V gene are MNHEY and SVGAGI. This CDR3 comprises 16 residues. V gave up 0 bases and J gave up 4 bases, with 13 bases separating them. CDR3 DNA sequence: TGTGCCAGCAGTTACTCGGCTAGCTACGGTTACAATGAGCAGTTCTTC. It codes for CASSYSASYGYNEQFF.

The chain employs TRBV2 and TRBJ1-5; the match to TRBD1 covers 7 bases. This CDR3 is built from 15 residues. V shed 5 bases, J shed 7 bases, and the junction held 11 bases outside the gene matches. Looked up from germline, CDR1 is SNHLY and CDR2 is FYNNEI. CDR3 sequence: CASSQTGIPDQPQHF. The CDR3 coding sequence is TGTGCCAGCAGTCAGACAGGGATTCCGGACCAGCCCCAGCATTTT.

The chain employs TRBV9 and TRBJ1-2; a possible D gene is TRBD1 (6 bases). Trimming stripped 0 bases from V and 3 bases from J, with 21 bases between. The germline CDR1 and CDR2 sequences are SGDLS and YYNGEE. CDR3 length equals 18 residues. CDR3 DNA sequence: TGTGCCAGCAGCGTAGGGGGACAAATTTCCCTAGGAGACTATGGCTACACCTTC. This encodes CASSVGGQISLGDYGYTF.

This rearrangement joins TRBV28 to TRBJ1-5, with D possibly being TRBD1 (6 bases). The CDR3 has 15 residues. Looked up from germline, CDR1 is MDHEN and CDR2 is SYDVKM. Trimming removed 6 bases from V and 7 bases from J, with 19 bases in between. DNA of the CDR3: TGTGCCAGCAGCTCCCCACAGGGTTGGGGCCAGCCCCAGCATTTT. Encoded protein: CASSSPQGWGQPQHF.

In DNA, the CDR3 is TGTGCCTGGAGGGGCACGGGACATACCTCTGGAAACACCATATATTTT. Amino acid sequence: CAWRGTGHTSGNTIYF. The rearrangement links TRBV30 to TRBJ1-3; a weak D match, TRBD1 (6 bases). Looked up from germline, CDR1 is GTSNPN and CDR2 is SVGIG (reference sequence). The CDR3 spans 16 residues. V was clipped by 3 bases and J by 0 bases, with 15 bases between them.

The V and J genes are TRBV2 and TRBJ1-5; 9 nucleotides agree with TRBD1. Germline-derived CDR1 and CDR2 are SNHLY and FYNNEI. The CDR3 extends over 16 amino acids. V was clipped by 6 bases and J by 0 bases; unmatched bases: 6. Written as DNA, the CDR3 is TGTGCCAGCAGAGGGACAGGGACCCCTAGCAATCAGCCCCAGCATTTT. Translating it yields CASRGTGTPSNQPQHF.

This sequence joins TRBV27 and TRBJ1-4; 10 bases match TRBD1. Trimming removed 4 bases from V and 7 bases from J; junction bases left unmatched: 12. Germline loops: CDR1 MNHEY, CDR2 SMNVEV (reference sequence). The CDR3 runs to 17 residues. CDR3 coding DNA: TGTGCCAGCAGTTACCTCCCCCCGGGACAGGGGTTTGAAAAACTGTTTTTT. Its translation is CASSYLPPGQGFEKLFF.

The chain's CDR3 is CASSSDRKRGYTF. CDR3 DNA: TGTGCCAGCAGTTCCGACAGGAAACGGGGCTACACCTTC. This sequence joins TRBV28 and TRBJ1-2; a possible D gene is TRBD1 (6 bases). Trimming shortened V by 4 bases and J by 8 bases, and 14 bases separated the two germline ends. The CDR3 loop spans 13 amino acids. The germline V gene has CDR1 MDHEN and CDR2 SYDVKM.

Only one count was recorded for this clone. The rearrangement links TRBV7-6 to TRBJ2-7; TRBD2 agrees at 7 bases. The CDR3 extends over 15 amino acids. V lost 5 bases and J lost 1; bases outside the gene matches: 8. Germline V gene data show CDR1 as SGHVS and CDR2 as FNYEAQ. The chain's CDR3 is CASSRSGASSYEQYF. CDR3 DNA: TGTGCCAGCAGCCGGAGCGGGGCTAGTTCCTACGAGCAGTACTTC.

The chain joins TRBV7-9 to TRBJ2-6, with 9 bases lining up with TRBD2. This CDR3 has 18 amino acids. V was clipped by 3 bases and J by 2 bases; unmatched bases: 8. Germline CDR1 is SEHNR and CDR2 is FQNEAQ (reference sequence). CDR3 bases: TGTGCCAGCAGCTTTCCTAGCGGGAACGGGGCTGGGGCCAACGTCCTGACTTTC. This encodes CASSFPSGNGAGANVLTF.

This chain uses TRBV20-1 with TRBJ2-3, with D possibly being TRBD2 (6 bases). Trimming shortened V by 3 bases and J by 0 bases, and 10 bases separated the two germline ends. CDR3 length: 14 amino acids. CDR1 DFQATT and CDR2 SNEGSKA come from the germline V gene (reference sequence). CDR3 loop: CSASLAGSTDTQYF. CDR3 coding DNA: TGCAGTGCTAGTCTCGCGGGAAGCACAGATACGCAGTATTTT.

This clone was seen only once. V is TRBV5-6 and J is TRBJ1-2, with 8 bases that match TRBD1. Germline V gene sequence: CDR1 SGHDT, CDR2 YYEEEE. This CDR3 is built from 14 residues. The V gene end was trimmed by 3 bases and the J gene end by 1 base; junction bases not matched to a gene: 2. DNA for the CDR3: TGTGCCAGCAGCTCGACAGGGGATAACTATGGCTACACCTTC. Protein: CASSSTGDNYGYTF.

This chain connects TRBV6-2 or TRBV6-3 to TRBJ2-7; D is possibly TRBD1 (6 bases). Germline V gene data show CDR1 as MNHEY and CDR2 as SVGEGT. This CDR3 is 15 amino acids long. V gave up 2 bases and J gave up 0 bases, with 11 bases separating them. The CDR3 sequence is CASSYGQTSSYEQYF. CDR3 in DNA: TGTGCCAGCAGTTACGGACAGACAAGCTCCTACGAGCAGTACTTC.